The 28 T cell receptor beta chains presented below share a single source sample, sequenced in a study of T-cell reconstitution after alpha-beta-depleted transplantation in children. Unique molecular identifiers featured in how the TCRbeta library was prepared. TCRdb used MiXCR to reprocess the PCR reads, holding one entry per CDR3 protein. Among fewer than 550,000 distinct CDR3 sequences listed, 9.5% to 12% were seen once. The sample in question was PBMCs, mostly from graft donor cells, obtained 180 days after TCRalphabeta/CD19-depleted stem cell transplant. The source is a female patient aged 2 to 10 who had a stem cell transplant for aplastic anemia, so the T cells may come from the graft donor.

CDR3 region: CASRRRDRGLYSSYEQYV. CDR3 DNA: TGTGCCAGCAGACGCCGGGACAGGGGGCTCTACAGCTCCTACGAGCAGTACGTC. The chain employs TRBV3-1 and TRBJ2-7; 12 bases match TRBD1. This CDR3 region has 18 residues. Germline V gene data show CDR1 as LGHDT and CDR2 as YNNKEL (reference sequence). V lost 6 bases, J lost 0 bases, and 12 bases stayed unmatched.

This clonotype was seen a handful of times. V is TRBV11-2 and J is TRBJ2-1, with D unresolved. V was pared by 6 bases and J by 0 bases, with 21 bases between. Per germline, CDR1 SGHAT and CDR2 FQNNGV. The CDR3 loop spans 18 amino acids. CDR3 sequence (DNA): TGTGCCAGCAGTGCCCCTAATAGGAGATTGAGCTCCTACAATGAGCAGTTCTTC. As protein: CASSAPNRRLSSYNEQFF. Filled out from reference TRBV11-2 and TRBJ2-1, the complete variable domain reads EAGVAQSPRYKIIEKRQSVAFWCNPISGHATLYWYQQILGQGPKLLIQFQNNGVVDDSQLPKDRFSAERLKGVDSTLKIQPAKLEDSAVYLCASSAPNRRLSSYNEQFFGPGTRLTVL.

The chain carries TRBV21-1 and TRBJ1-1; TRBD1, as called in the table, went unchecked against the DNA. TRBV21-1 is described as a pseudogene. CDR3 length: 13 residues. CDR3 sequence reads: CASTPTDTPGAFF. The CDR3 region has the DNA TGTGCCAGCACCCCCACAGACACCCCAGGAGCTTTCTTT.

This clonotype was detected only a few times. The CDR3: CASSSSWGGEGWSQETQYF. As DNA, the CDR3 is TGTGCCAGCAGCTCGTCGTGGGGGGGCGAAGGTTGGTCCCAAGAGACCCAGTACTTC. The chain joins TRBV11-1 to TRBJ2-5, with D tentatively TRBD2 (7 bases). The CDR3 runs to 19 residues. Germline V gives CDR1 SGHAT, CDR2 FQDESV (reference sequence). Trimming cost V 4 bases and J 1 base, with 25 bases left between them.

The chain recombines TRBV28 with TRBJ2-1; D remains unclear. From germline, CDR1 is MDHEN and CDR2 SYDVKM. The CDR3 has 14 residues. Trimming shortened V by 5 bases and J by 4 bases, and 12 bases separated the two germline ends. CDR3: CASSIRRIYNEQFF. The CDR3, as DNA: TGTGCCAGCAGTATCCGTCGGATATACAATGAGCAGTTCTTC.

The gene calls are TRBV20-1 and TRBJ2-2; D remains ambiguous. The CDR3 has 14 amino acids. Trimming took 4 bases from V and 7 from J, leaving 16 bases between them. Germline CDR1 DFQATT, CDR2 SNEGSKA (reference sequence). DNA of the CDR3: TGCAGTGCTACAGTCCCGTCGAGGATCGGGGAGCTGTTTTTT. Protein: CSATVPSRIGELFF.

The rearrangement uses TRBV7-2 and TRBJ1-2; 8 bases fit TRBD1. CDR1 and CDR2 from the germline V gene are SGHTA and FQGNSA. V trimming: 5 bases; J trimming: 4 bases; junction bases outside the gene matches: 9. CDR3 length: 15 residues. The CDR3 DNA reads TGTGCCAGCAGCCAAACGACAGGGGTGATCTATGGCTACACCTTC. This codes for CASSQTTGVIYGYTF.

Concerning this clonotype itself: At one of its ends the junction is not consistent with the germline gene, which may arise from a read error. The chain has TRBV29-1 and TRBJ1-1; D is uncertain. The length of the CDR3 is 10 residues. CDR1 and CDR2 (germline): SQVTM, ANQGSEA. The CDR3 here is CSVSTLGLDF. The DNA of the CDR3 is TGCAGCGTTTCCACGTTGGGCCTGGATTTT.

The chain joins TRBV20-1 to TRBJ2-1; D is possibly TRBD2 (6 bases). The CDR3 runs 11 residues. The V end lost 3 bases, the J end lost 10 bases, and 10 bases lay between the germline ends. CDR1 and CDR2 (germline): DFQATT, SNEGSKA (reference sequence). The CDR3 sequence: CSASGSKEQFF. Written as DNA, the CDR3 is TGCAGTGCTAGCGGGAGCAAGGAGCAGTTCTTC.

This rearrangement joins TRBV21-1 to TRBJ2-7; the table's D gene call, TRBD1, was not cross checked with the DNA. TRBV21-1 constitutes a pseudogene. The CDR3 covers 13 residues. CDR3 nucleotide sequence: TGTGCCAGCACTCACAGGGTTTCCTACGAGCAGTACGTC. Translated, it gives CASTHRVSYEQYV.

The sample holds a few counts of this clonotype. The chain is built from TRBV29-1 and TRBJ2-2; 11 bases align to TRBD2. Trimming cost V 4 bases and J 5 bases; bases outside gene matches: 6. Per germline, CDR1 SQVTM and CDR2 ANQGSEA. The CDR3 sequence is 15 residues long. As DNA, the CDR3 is TGCAGCGTTGGGAGGCTAGCGGGAGGTACCGGGGAGCTGTTTTTT. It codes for CSVGRLAGGTGELFF.

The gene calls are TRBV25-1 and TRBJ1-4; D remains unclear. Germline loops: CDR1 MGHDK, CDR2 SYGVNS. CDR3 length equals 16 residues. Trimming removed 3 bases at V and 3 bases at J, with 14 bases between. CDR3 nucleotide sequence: TGTGCCAGCAGTGATCTAGGGAGCGTCTCTAATGAAAAACTGTTTTTT. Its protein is CASSDLGSVSNEKLFF.

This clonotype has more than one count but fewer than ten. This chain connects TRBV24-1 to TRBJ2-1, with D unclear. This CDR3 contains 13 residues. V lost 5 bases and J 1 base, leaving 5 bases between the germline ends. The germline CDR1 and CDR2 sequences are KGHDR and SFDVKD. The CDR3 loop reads CATSGSSYNEQFF. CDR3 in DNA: TGTGCCACCAGTGGTAGTTCCTACAATGAGCAGTTCTTC.

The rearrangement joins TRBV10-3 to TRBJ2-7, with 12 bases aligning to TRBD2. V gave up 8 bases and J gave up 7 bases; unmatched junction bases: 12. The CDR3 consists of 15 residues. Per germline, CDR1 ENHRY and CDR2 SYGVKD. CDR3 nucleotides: TGTGCCATCGGGTCTAGCGGGAGGGCCGGGCGTGAGCAGTACGTC. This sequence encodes CAIGSSGRAGREQYV.

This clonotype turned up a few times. CDR3 amino acids: CASSLGHGYSYNEQFF. Here the CDR3 DNA reads TGTGCCAGCAGCTTGGGGCACGGATACTCCTACAATGAGCAGTTCTTC. The chain couples TRBV5-6 to TRBJ2-1; D is undetermined. V gave up 0 bases and J gave up 0 bases, with 10 bases separating them. Germline CDR1 is SGHDT and CDR2 is YYEEEE. This CDR3 has 16 residues.

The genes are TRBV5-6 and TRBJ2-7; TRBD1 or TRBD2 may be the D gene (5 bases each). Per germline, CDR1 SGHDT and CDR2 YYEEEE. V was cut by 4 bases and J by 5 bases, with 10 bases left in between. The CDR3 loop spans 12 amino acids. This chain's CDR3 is CASSLRDHEQYV. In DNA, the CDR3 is TGTGCCAGCAGCCTCAGGGACCACGAGCAGTACGTC.

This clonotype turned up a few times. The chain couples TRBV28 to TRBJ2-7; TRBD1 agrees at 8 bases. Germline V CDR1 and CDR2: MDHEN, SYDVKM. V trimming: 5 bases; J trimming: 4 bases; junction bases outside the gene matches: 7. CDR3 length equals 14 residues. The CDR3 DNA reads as TGTGCCAGCAGTATTAGAACAGGGGGGTACGAGCAGTACGTC. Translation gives CASSIRTGGYEQYV.

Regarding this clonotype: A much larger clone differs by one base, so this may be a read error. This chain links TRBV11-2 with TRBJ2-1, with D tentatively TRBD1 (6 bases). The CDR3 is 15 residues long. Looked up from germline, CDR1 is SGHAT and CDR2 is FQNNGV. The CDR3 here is CDSSSDRPTYNEQFF. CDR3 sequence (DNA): TGTGACAGCAGTTCCGACAGGCCGACCTACAATGAGCAGTTCTTC.

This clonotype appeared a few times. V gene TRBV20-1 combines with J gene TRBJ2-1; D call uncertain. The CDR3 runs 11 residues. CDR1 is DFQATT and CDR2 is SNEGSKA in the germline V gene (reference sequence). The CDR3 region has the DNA TGCAGAGGCGACGGGTCACCTGAGCAGTTCTTC. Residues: CRGDGSPEQFF.

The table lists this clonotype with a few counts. The CDR3 DNA reads TGTGCCATCAGAGAATCCGGGACAGGGGGAACGGACACCGGGGAGCTGTTTTTT. Translation: CAIRESGTGGTDTGELFF. This chain uses TRBV10-3 with TRBJ2-2; 11 bases fit TRBD1. V was clipped by 6 bases and J by 3 bases; unmatched bases: 12. The CDR3 is 18 amino acids. Germline-derived CDR1 and CDR2 are ENHRY and SYGVKD.

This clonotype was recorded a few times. CDR3 coding DNA: TGTGCCACCAGTGACCCAATCGGACTAGCGGGAGGCCGGCCCCGTGAGCAGTTCTTC. Its protein is CATSDPIGLAGGRPREQFF. This chain connects TRBV24-1 to TRBJ2-1, with 14 nucleotides matching TRBD2. The CDR3 sequence is 19 residues long. V was pared by 4 bases and J by 9 bases, with 16 bases of the junction left unmatched. Germline V CDR1 and CDR2: KGHDR, SFDVKD.

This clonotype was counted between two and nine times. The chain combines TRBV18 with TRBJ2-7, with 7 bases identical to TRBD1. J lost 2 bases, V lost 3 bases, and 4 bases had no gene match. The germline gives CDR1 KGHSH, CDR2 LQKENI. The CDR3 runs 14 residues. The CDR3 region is CASSPTGQAYEQYV. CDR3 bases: TGTGCCAGCTCACCGACAGGGCAAGCCTACGAGCAGTACGTC.

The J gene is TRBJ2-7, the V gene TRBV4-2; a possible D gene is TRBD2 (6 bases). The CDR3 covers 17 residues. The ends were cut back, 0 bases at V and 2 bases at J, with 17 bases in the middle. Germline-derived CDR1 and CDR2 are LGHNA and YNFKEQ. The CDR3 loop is CASSQEGLAGPAYEQYF. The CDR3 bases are TGTGCCAGCAGCCAAGAGGGGTTGGCGGGACCGGCCTACGAGCAGTACTTC.

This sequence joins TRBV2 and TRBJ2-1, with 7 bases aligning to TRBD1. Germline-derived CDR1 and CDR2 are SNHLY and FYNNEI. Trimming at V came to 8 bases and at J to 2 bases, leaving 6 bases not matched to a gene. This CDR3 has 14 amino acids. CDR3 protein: CASSGTAAYNEQFF. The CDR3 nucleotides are TGTGCCAGCTCCGGGACAGCCGCCTACAATGAGCAGTTCTTC.

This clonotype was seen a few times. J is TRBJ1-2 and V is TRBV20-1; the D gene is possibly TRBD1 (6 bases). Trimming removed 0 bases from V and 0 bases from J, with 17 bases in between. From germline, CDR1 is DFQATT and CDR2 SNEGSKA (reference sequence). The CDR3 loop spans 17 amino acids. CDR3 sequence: CSARDNRVPAPNYGYTF. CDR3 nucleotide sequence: TGCAGTGCTAGAGATAACAGGGTACCTGCCCCTAACTATGGCTACACCTTC.

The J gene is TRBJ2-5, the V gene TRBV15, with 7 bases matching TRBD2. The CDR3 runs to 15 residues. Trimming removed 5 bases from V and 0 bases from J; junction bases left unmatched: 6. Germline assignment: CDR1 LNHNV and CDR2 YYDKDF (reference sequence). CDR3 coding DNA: TGTGCCACCAGCTCCAAGCGGGGCCACCAAGAGACCCAGTACTTC. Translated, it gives CATSSKRGHQETQYF. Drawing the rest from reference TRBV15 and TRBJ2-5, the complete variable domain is DAMVIQNPRYQVTQFGKPVTLSCSQTLNHNVMYWYQQKSSQAPKLLFHYYDKDFNNEADTPDNFQSRRPNTSFCFLDIRSPGLGDTAMYLCATSSKRGHQETQYFGPGTRLLVL.

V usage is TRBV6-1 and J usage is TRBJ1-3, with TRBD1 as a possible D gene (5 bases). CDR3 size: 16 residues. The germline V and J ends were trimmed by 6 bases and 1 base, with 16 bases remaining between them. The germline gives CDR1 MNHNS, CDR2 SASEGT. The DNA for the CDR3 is TGTGCCAGCAGACCGCAGGGAGGTGATTCTGGAAACACCATATATTTT. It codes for CASRPQGGDSGNTIYF.

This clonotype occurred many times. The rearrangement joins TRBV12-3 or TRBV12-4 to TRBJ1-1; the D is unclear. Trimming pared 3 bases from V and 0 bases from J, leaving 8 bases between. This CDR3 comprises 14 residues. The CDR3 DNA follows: TGTGCCAGCAGTTTCGTTCCTTTGAACACTGAAGCTTTCTTT. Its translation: CASSFVPLNTEAFF.